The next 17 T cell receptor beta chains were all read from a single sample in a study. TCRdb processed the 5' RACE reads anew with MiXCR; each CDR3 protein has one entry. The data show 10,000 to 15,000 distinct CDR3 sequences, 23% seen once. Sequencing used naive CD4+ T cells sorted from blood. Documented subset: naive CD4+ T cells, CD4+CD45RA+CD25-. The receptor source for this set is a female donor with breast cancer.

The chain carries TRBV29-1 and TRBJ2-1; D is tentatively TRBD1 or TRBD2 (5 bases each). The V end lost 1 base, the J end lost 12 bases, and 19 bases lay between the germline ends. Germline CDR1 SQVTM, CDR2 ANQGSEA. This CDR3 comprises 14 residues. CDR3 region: CSVEGGRDAVGQFF. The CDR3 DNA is TGCAGCGTTGAAGGCGGTAGGGACGCCGTGGGGCAGTTCTTC.

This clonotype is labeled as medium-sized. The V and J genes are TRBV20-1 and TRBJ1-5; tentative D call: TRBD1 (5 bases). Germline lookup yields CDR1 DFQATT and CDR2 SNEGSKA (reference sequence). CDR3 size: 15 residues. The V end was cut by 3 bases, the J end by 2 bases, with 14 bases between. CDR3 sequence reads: CSAREGEDGNQPQHF. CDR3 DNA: TGCAGTGCTAGGGAAGGGGAGGACGGCAATCAGCCCCAGCATTTT.

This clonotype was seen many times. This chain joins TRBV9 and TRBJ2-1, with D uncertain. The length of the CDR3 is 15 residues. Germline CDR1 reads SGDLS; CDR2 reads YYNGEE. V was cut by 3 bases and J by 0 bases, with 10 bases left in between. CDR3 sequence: CASSDRESSYNEQFF. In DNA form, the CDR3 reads TGTGCCAGCAGCGATAGAGAGAGCTCCTACAATGAGCAGTTCTTC.

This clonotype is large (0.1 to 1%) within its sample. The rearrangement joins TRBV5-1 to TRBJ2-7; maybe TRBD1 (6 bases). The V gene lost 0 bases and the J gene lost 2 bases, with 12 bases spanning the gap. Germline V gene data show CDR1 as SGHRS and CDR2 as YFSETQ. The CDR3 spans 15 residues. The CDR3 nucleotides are TGCGCCAGCAGCTTGGTCCCAGGGGTTACCTACGAGCAGTACTTC. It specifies CASSLVPGVTYEQYF.

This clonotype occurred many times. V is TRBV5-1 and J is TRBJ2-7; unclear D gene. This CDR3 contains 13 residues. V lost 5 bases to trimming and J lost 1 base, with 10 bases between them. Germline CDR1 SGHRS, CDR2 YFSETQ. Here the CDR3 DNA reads TGCGCCAGCAGTCCACGGCCATCCTACGAGCAGTACTTC. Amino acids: CASSPRPSYEQYF.

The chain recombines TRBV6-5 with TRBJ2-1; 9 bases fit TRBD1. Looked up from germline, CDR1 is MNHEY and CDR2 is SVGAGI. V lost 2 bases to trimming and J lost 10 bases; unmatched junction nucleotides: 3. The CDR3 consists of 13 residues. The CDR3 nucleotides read TGTGCCAGCAGTTACCCGGACAGGGGAGAGCAGTTCTTC. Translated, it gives CASSYPDRGEQFF.

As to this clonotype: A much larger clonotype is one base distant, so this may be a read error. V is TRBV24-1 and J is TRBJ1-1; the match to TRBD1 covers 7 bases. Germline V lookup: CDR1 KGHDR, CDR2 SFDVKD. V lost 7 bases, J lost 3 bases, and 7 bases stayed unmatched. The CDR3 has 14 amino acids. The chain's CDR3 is CATRMTGQDTEAFF. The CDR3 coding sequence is TGTGCCACCAGGATGACAGGGCAGGACACTGAAGCTTTCTTT.

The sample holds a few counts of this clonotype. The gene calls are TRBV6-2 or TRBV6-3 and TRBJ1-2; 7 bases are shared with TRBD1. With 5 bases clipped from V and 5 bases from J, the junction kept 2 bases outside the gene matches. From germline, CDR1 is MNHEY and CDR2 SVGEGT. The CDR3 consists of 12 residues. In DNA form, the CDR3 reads TGTGCCAGCAGTCGGGACAGTTATGGCTACACCTTC. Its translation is CASSRDSYGYTF.

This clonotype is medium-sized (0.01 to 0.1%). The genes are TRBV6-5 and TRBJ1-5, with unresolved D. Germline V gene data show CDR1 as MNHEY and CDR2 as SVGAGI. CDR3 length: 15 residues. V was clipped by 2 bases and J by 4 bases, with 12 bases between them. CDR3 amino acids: CASSYGGGMNQPQHF. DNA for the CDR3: TGTGCCAGCAGTTACGGTGGAGGGATGAATCAGCCCCAGCATTTT.

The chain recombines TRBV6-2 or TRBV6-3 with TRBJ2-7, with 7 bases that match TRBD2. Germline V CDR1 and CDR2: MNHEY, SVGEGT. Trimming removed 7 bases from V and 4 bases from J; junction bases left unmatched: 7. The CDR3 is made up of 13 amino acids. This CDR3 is CASTSSGLYEQYF. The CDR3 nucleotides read TGTGCCAGCACGTCTAGCGGTTTGTACGAGCAGTACTTC.

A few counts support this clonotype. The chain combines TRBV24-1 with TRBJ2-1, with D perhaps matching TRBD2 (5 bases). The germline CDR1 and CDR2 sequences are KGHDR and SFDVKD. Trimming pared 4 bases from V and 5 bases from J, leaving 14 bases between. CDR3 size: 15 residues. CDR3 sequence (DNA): TGTGCCACCAGTGAGGAGGTTGGCCTAAACAATGAGCAGTTCTTC. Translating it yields CATSEEVGLNNEQFF.

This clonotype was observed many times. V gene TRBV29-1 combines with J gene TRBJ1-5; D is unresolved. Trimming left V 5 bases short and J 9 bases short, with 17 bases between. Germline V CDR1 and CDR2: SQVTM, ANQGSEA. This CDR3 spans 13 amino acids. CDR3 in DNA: TGCAGCGTTACCTGGGATGCGATGGGGCCCCAGCATTTT. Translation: CSVTWDAMGPQHF. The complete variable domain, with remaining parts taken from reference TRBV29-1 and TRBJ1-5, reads SAVISQKPSRDICQRGTSLTIQCQVDSQVTMMFWYRQQPGQSLTLIATANQGSEATYESGFVIDKFPISRPNLTFSTLTVSNMSPEDSSIYLCSVTWDAMGPQHFGDGTRLSIL.

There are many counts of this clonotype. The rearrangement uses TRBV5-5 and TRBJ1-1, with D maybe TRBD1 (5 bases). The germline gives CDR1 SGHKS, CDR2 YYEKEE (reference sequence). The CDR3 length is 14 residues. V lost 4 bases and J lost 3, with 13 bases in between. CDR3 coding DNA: TGTGCCAGCAGCAAAACCGACAGATACACTGAAGCTTTCTTT. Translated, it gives CASSKTDRYTEAFF. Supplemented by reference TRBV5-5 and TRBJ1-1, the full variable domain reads DAGVTQSPTHLIKTRGQQVTLRCSPISGHKSVSWYQQVLGQGPQFIFQYYEKEERGRGNFPDRFSARQFPNYSSELNVNALLLGDSALYLCASSKTDRYTEAFFGQGTRLTVV.

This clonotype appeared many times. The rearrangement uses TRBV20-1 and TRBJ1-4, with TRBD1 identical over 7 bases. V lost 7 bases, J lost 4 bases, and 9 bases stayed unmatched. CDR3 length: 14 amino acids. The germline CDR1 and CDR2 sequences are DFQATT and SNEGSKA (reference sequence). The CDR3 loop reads CSVVPGQRNEKLFF. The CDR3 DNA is TGCAGTGTTGTTCCGGGACAGCGTAATGAAAAACTGTTTTTT.

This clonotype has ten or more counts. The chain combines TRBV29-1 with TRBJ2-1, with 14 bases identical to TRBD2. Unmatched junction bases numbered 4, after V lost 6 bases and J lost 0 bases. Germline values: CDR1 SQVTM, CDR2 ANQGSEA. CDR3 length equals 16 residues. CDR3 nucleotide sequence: TGCAGCGTCAGGACTAGCGGGAGGACCTCCTACAATGAGCAGTTCTTC. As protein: CSVRTSGRTSYNEQFF.

As DNA, the CDR3 is TGCGCCAGCAGACCTAGGTCGGCGGGAGCAGATACGCAGTATTTT. Its protein product is CASRPRSAGADTQYF. This chain connects TRBV5-1 to TRBJ2-3; 7 bases fit TRBD2. This CDR3 region has 15 residues. V was pared by 5 bases and J by 4 bases, with 10 bases of the junction left unmatched. CDR1 and CDR2 (germline): SGHRS, YFSETQ.

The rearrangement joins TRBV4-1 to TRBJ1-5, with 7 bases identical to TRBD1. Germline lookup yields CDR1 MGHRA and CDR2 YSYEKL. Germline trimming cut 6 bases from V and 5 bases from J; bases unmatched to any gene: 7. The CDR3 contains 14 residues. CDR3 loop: CASSLRQGDQPQHF. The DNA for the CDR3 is TGCGCCAGCAGTCTTCGACAGGGAGATCAGCCCCAGCATTTT.